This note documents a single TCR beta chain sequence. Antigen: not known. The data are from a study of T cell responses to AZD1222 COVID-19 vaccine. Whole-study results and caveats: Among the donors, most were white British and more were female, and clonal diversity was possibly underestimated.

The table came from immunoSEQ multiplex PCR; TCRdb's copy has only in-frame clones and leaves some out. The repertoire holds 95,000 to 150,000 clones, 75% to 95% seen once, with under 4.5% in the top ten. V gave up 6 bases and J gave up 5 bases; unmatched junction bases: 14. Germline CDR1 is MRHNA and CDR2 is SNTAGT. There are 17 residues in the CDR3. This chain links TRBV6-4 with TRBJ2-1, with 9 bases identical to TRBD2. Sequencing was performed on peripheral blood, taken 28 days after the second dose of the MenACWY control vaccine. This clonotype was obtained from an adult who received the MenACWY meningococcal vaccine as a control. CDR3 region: CASRQEPKASGDNEQFF. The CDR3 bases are TGTGCCAGCAGGCAAGAACCTAAGGCTAGCGGGGACAATGAGCAGTTCTTC.